The 10 T cell receptor beta chains below come from one sample, sequenced in a study of tumor-infiltrating lymphocytes in primary liver carcinoma (TCRdb year 2017). Without any cell sorting, total RNA and DNA were extracted together from 20-30 mg of bulk tissue using the AllPrep DNA/RNA mini kit. Instrument on record: Illumina HiSeq 2500. TCRbeta-specific cDNA was reverse-transcribed from roughly 500 ng total RNA using a constant-region primer and ProtoScript II reverse transcriptase. The TCRbeta libraries were prepared through three rounds of nested multiplex PCR following a slightly modified ARM-PCR procedure. Multiplex TRBV1-TRBV30 forward primers and a Cbeta reverse primer were used in the first two PCR rounds, each of which was run for 9 to 11 cycles. The public reads were quality trimmed at Q25 with fastp and then assembled into clones with MiXCR by TCRdb, keeping productive beta chains. Each CDR3 protein appears once, grouped with its most common genes and DNA. Within this sample are 95,000 to 150,000 distinct CDR3 sequences, with approximately 70% of them counted one time only. The top ten hold approximately 9.7% of the sample.

Sequencing used liver tumor tissue from sampling region 1. The cell subset or site label, as the study defines it: tumor region T1, superior pole. The source of these receptors is an older woman with primary liver carcinoma and hepatitis B virus infection.

This clonotype came up a few times. The germline gene is not matched at one end of the junction; a read error may be the cause. This chain links TRBV11-2 with TRBJ2-3, with D possibly TRBD2 on 6 matching bases. The CDR3 is 15 residues long. From germline, CDR1 is SGHAT and CDR2 FQNNGV. CDR3 nucleotides: TGTGCCAGCATTAGAATGCCTACTAGCACAGATACGCAGTATTTC. Its protein is CASIRMPTSTDTQYF.

V and J are TRBV12-3 or TRBV12-4 and TRBJ1-1; TRBD1 is a possible D gene (6 bases). V lost 6 bases, J lost 5 bases, and 16 bases lay in between. CDR3 size: 14 residues. This chain's CDR3 is CASSPRGTGTEAFF. DNA for the CDR3: TGTGCCAGCAGCCCTAGGGGGACGGGGACTGAAGCTTTCTTT.

The V call is TRBV28, the J call TRBJ2-1; 8 nucleotides line up with TRBD2. V lost 4 bases and J lost 4; bases outside the gene matches: 9. CDR3 length: 16 residues. CDR1 is MDHEN and CDR2 is SYDVKM in the germline V gene. The CDR3, as DNA: TGTGCCAGCAGTTCGTCGGGAACTAGCGGATACAATGAGCAGTTCTTC. It yields the protein CASSSSGTSGYNEQFF.

Remarks on this clonotype: A much larger clone differs by one base, so this may be a read error. This rearrangement joins TRBV29-1 to TRBJ2-7; 7 bases agree with TRBD1. V shed 7 bases, J shed 6 bases, and the junction held 6 bases outside the gene matches. CDR3 length: 11 amino acids. Germline CDR1 is SQVTM and CDR2 is ANQGSEA. The CDR3 bases are TGCAGCGCCTCGACAGGGAGCGAGCAGTACTTC. This gives the protein CSASTGSEQYF.

The chain combines TRBV29-1 with TRBJ1-2; no firm D call. This CDR3 contains 16 residues. V shed 5 bases and J shed 4 bases, with 23 bases lying between them. Germline V gives CDR1 SQVTM, CDR2 ANQGSEA. CDR3 DNA sequence: TGCAGCGTTAACCCGCGGGCAGGACTCGCCTCCTATGGCTACACCTTC. This gives the protein CSVNPRAGLASYGYTF.

This chain joins TRBV13 and TRBJ2-1; 16 nucleotides match TRBD2. Germline CDR1 and CDR2: PRHDT and FYEKMQ (reference sequence). This CDR3 has 19 residues. After removal of 5 bases from V and 6 bases from J, the junction contained 13 bases not matched to a gene. The CDR3 reads CASSPGLAGGPRSVNEQFF. Here the CDR3 DNA reads TGTGCCAGCAGCCCGGGACTAGCGGGAGGGCCGAGAAGCGTCAATGAGCAGTTCTTC.

The rearrangement links TRBV28 to TRBJ2-1; 10 bases align to TRBD2. This CDR3 is 15 amino acids long. Trimming removed 4 bases from V and 7 bases from J; junction bases left unmatched: 7. Germline V CDR1 and CDR2: MDHEN, SYDVKM. This chain's CDR3 is CASSSASGSINEQFF. For the CDR3, the DNA is TGTGCCAGCAGTTCCGCTAGCGGGAGTATAAATGAGCAGTTCTTC.

A note on this clonotype: A read error may explain this, as a much larger clone is one base away. The rearrangement links TRBV12-3 or TRBV12-4 to TRBJ2-7, with D unclear. The CDR3 covers 15 residues. The germline V and J ends were trimmed by 8 bases and 3 bases, with 20 bases remaining between them. The CDR3 nucleotides read TGTGCCAGCTCAAAGAAGGCCGCTAACAACTACGAGCAGTACTTC. Translation: CASSKKAANNYEQYF.

In this sample, this clonotype turned up many times. The chain links TRBV11-2 to TRBJ2-5; 7 nucleotides agree with TRBD2. After removal of 5 bases from V and 1 base from J, the junction contained 10 bases not matched to a gene. The CDR3 is 16 amino acids. In germline, CDR1 is SGHAT, CDR2 FQNNGV. The CDR3 sequence is CASSAGTTLVQETQYF. Written as DNA, the CDR3 is TGTGCCAGCAGCGCGGGGACTACCCTAGTCCAAGAGACCCAGTACTTC.

This clonotype was found many times. The V gene is TRBV6-5, the J gene TRBJ2-7, with D unclear. Trimming cost V 2 bases and J 1 base, with 12 bases left between them. This CDR3 spans 15 amino acids. Germline CDR1 is MNHEY and CDR2 is SVGAGI. CDR3 region: CASSYRFTGSYEQYF. CDR3 bases: TGTGCCAGCAGTTACAGGTTTACGGGTTCCTACGAGCAGTACTTC.